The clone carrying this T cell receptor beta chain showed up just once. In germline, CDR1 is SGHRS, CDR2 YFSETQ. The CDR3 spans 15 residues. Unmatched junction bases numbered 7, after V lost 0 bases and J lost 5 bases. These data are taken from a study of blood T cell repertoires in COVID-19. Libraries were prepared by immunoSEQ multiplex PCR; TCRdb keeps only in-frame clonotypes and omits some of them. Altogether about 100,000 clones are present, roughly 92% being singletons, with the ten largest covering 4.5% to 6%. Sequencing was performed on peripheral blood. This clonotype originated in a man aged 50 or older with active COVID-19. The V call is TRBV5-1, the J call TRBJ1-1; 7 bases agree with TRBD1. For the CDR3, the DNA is TGCGCCAGCAGCTTGGGAGGGGGCTCGGAAACTGAAGCTTTCTTT. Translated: CASSLGGGSETEAFF.